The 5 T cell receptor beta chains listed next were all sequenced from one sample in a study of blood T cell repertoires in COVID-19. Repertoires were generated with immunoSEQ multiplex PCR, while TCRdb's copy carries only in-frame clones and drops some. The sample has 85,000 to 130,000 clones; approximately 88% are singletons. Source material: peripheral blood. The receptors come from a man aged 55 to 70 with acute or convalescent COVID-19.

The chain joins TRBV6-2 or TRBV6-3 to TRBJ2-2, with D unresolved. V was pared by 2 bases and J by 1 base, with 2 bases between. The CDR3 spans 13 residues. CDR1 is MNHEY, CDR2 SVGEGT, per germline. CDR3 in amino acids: CASSYLNTGELFF. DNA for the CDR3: TGTGCCAGCAGTTACCTGAACACCGGGGAGCTGTTTTTT.

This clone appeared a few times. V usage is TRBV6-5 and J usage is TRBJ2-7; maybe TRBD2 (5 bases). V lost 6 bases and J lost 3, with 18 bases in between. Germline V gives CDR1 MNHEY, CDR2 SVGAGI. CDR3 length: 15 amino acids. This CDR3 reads CASRASGSYGYEQYV. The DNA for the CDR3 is TGTGCCAGCAGAGCCTCGGGGAGTTATGGCTACGAGCAGTACGTC.

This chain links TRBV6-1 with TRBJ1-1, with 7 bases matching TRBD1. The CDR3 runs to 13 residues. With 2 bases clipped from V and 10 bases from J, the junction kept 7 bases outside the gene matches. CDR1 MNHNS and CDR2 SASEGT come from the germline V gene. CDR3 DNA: TGTGCCAGCAGTGAATCGGCAGGGGGTCCAGCTTTCTTT. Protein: CASSESAGGPAFF.

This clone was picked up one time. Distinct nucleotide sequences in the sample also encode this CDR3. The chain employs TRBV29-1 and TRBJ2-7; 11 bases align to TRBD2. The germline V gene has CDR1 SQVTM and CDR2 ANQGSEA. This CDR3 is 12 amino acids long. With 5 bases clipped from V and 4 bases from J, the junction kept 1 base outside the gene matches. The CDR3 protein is CSVTSGSYEQYF. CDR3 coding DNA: TGCAGCGTTACTAGCGGGAGTTACGAGCAGTACTTC.

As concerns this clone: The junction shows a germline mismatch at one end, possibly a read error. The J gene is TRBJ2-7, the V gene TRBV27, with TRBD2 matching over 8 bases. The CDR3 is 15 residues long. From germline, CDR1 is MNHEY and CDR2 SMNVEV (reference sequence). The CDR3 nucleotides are TGTGCCAGCAGTCTATCAGGTCTAGCGGGCTACGAGCAGTACTTC. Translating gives CASSLSGLAGYEQYF.